This TCR beta chain was sequenced for a study of OX40 agonist ivuxolimab in advanced cancers. Study observations and caveats: With doses of 0.1 to 3.0 mg/kg, CD4+ and CD8+ blood T cells had undergone clonal expansion by week 6.

TCRdb keeps only in-frame clones here, not all; method: immunoSEQ multiplex PCR. This table has about 96,000 clones, approximately 80% appearing once. V was pared by 3 bases and J by 4 bases, with 4 bases of the junction left unmatched. Germline CDR1 and CDR2: MGHDK and SYGVNS. The CDR3 consists of 14 residues. As to this clone: Its cognate antigen is unknown.

The specimen comprised CD4+ or CD8+ T cells sorted from blood, sampled in a trial of the OX40 agonist ivuxolimab. The TCR was taken from an adult with an advanced solid tumor such as melanoma, head and neck, liver or kidney cancer. The chain combines TRBV25-1 with TRBJ2-3, with 7 bases that match TRBD2. The DNA of the CDR3 is TGTGCCAGCAGTGAGGGGGGGTGGGCAGATACGCAGTATTTT. This translates into CASSEGGWADTQYF.